This T cell receptor (beta chain) was identified during a study of blood T cell repertoires in COVID-19. The CDR3 totals 17 residues. Authors' processing steps: Estimation of nucleated cell counts relied on the amplification of reference gene primers. The data were produced by immunoSEQ multiplex PCR, yet TCRdb's version contains in-frame clones alone and is incomplete. V, J and clone size were drawn from that table, and D and trimming were deduced from the DNA. This sample yields about 290,000 clones, of which nearly 90% are seen a single time; approximately 12% belongs to the top ten. Sequencing was carried out using peripheral blood. This sequence originates from a woman aged 25 to 39 with COVID-19, enrolled during active disease. This rearrangement joins TRBV21-1 to TRBJ1-2; the listed D gene, TRBD1, was not tested against the DNA. TRBV21-1 is shown as a pseudogene. The CDR3 region is CASSKAGTGERCYGYTF. The CDR3 DNA is TGTGCCAGCAGCAAAGCGGGGACAGGGGAGCGTTGCTATGGCTACACCTTC.